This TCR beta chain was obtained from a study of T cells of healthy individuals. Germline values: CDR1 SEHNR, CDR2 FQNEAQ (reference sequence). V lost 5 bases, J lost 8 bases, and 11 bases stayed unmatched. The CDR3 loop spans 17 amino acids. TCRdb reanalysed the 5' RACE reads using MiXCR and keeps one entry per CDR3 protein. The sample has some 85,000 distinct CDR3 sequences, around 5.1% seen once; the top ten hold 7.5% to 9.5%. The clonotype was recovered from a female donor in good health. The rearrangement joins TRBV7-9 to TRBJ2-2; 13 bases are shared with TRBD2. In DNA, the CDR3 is TGTGCCAGCAGCGCCCCCGCGGGACTAGCGGGAACTGGGGAGCTGTTTTTT. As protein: CASSAPAGLAGTGELFF.